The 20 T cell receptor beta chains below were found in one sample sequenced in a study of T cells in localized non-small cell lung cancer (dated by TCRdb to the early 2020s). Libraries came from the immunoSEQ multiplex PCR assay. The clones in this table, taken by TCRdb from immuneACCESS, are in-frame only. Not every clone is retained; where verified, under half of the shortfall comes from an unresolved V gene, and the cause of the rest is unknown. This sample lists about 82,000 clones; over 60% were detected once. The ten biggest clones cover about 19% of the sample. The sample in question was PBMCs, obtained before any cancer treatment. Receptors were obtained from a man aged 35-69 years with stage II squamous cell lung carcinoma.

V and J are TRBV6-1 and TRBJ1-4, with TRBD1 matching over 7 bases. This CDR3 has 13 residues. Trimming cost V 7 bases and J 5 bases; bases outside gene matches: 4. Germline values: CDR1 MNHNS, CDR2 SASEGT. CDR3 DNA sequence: TGTGCCAGCAATCGACAGGGAAATGAAAAACTGTTTTTT. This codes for CASNRQGNEKLFF.

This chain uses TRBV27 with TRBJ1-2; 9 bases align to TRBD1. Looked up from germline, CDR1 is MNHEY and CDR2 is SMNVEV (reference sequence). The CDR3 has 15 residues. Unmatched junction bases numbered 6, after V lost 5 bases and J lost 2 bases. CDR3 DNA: TGTGCCAGCAGTCGCCGGGACAGGGTCAACTATGGCTACACCTTC. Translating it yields CASSRRDRVNYGYTF.

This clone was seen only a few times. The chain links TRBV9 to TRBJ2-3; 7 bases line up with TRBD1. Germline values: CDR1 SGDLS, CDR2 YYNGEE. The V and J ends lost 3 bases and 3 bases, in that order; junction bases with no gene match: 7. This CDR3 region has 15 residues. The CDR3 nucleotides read TGTGCCAGCAGCGCCTCCCAGGGGGTGACAGATACGCAGTATTTT. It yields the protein CASSASQGVTDTQYF.

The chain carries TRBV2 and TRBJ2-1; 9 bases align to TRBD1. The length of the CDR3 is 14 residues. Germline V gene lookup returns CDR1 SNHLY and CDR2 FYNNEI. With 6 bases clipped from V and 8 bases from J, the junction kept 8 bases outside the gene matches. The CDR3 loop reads CASSRDRVSDEQFF. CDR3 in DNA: TGTGCCAGCAGCCGGGACAGGGTGTCGGATGAGCAGTTCTTC.

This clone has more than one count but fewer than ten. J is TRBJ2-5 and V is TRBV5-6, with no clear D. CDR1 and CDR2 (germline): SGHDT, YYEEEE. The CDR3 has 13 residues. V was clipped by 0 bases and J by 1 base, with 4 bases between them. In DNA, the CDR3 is TGTGCCAGCAGCTTGGACATCCAAGAGACCCAGTACTTC. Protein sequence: CASSLDIQETQYF.

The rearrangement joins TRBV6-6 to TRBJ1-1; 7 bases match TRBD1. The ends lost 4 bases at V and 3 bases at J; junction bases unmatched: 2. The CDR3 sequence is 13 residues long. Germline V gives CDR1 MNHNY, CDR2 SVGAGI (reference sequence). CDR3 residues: CASSFTGDTEAFF. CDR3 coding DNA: TGTGCCAGCAGTTTCACAGGGGACACTGAAGCTTTCTTT.

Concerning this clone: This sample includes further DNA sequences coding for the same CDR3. Here the CDR3 DNA reads TGTGCCAGCTCACCAGGGACGGATGAAAAACTGTTTTTT. Amino acid sequence: CASSPGTDEKLFF. This chain links TRBV18 with TRBJ1-4; D perhaps matches TRBD1 (5 bases). V lost 2 bases to trimming and J lost 6 bases, with 7 bases between them. Germline V lookup: CDR1 KGHSH, CDR2 LQKENI. The CDR3 spans 13 residues.

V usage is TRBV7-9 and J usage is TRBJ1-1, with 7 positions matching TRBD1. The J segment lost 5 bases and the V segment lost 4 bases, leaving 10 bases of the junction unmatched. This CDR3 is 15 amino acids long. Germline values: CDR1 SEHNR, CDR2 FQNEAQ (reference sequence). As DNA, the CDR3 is TGTGCCAGCAGCTCGATCAGGGGGAGTAATACTGAAGCTTTCTTT. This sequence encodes CASSSIRGSNTEAFF.

The CDR3 DNA reads TGCAGCGTTCGAGGGCGGGGGGGCGAGGGCCACGAGCAGTACTTC. It yields the protein CSVRGRGGEGHEQYF. V usage is TRBV29-1 and J usage is TRBJ2-7; 9 positions match TRBD2. This CDR3 has 15 residues. Germline-derived CDR1 and CDR2 are SQVTM and ANQGSEA. The J segment lost 5 bases and the V segment lost 5 bases, leaving 13 bases of the junction unmatched.

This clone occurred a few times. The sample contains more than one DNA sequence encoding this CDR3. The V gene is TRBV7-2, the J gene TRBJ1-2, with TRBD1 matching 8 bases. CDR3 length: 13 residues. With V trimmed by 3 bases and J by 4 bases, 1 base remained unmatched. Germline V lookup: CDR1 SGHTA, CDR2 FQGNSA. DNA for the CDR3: TGTGCCAGCAGCTTGGACAGGGCCTATGGCTACACCTTC. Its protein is CASSLDRAYGYTF.

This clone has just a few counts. As DNA, the CDR3 is TGCAGCGCCGTAGCCGGGACTGTCACCAATGAGCAGTTCTTC. Protein product: CSAVAGTVTNEQFF. The gene calls are TRBV29-1 and TRBJ2-1, with D maybe TRBD2 (6 bases). Germline CDR1 and CDR2: SQVTM and ANQGSEA. This CDR3 comprises 14 residues. V gave up 7 bases and J gave up 6 bases, with 19 bases separating them.

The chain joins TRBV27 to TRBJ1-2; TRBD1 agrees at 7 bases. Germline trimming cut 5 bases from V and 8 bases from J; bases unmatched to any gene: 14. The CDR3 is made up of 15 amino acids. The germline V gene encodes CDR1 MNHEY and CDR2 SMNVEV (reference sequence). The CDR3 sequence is CASSQRQGTFSGYTF. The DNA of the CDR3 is TGTGCCAGCAGTCAAAGACAGGGTACCTTTTCAGGCTACACCTTC.

This chain's CDR3 is CAVGGGTGAIGEQYF. The CDR3 DNA sequence: TGTGCCGTGGGGGGAGGGACAGGGGCAATTGGTGAGCAGTACTTC. This sequence joins TRBV27 and TRBJ2-7; 10 nucleotides align to TRBD1. Germline V gene sequence: CDR1 MNHEY, CDR2 SMNVEV (reference sequence). Trimming at V came to 11 bases and at J to 7 bases, leaving 17 bases not matched to a gene. This CDR3 region has 15 residues.

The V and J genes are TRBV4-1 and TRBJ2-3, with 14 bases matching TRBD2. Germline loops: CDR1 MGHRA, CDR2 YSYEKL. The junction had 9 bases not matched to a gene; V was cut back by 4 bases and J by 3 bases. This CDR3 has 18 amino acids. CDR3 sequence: CASSLGLAGGGQTDTQYF. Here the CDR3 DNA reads TGCGCCAGCAGCCTTGGACTAGCGGGAGGAGGTCAGACAGATACGCAGTATTTT.

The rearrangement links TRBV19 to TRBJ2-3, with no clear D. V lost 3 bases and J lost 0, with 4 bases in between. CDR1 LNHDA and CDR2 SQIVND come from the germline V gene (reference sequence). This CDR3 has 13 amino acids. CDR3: CASSMGSTDTQYF. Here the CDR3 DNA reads TGTGCCAGTAGTATGGGGAGCACAGATACGCAGTATTTT.

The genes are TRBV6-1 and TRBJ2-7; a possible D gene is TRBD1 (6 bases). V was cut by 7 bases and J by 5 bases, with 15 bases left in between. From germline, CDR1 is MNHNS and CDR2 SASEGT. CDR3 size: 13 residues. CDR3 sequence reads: CASTGTPSNEQYF. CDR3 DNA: TGTGCCAGCACCGGGACACCCTCGAACGAGCAGTACTTC.

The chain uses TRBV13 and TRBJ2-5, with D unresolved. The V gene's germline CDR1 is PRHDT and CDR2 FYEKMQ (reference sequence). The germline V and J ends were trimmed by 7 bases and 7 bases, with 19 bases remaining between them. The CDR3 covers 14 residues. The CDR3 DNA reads TGTGCCAGCAACCCTGCCAAGGGCTCGGGGACCCAGTACTTC. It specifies CASNPAKGSGTQYF.

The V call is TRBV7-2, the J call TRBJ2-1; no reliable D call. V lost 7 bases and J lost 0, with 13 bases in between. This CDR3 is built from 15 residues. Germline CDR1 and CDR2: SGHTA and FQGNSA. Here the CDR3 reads CASTYAGTSYNEQFF. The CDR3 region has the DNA TGTGCCAGCACCTACGCAGGTACCTCCTACAATGAGCAGTTCTTC.

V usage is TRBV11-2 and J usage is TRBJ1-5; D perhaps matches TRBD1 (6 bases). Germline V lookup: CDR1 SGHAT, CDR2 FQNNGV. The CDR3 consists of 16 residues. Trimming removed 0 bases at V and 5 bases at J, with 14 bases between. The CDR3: CASSLDGSGAYQPQHF. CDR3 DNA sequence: TGTGCCAGCAGCTTAGACGGGTCAGGGGCCTATCAGCCCCAGCATTTT. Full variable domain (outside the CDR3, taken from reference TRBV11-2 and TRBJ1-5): EAGVAQSPRYKIIEKRQSVAFWCNPISGHATLYWYQQILGQGPKLLIQFQNNGVVDDSQLPKDRFSAERLKGVDSTLKIQPAKLEDSAVYLCASSLDGSGAYQPQHFGDGTRLSIL.

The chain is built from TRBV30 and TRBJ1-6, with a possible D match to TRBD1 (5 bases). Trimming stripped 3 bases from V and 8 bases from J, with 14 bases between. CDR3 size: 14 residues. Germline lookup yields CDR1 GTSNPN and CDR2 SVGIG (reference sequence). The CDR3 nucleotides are TGTGCCTGGAGAGACAGAGATTTGGATTCACCCCTCCACTTT. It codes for CAWRDRDLDSPLHF.